A selection of T cell receptor beta chains follows, all from one sample in a study of blood T cell repertoires in COVID-19. Assay: immunoSEQ multiplex PCR; the TCRdb copy retains only in-frame clones and omits some. The table includes around 130,000 clones, about 87% detected once. Sequenced: peripheral blood. All receptors derive from a human donor with COVID-19, enrolled during active disease. The donor label of this sample is uncertain. Both conserved end residues are part of each CDR3. Fields, in order: J gene, V gene, clone size, D gene, CDR3 DNA, CDR3 protein. A D gene is named only where the DNA matches it firmly. Size values are once, few and many counts, or a class for expanded clones, and some rows have none.

TRBJ1-6,TRBV7-3,.,TRBD1,TGTGCCGGGCTTTGGGACAGCGAGTTT,CAGLWDSEF
TRBJ2-3,TRBV5-6,once,TRBD1,TGTGCCAGCAGCCCGTGGACAGGGACAGATACGCAGTATTTT,CASSPWTGTDTQYF
TRBJ1-1,TRBV5-6,.,.,TGTGCCAGCAGCTTGACTCGGGCTGAAGCTTTCTTT,CASSLTRAEAFF
TRBJ1-2,TRBV7-9,.,.,TGTGCCAGCAGCCAAGGAACAGGCAACTATGGCTACACCTTC,CASSQGTGNYGYTF
TRBJ2-7,TRBV11-1,.,TRBD1,TGTGCCAGTTCGGGGACAGTCTCCTACGAGCAGTACTTC,CASSGTVSYEQYF
TRBJ2-2,TRBV5-1,few,TRBD2,TGCGCCAGCAGCTCCGGGACTAGCTCTGGGTCCGGGGAGCTGTTTTTT,CASSSGTSSGSGELFF
TRBJ2-3,TRBV7-3,.,.,TGTGCCAGCAGCCAACAACAGGGTTTAACGCAGTATTTT,CASSQQQGLTQYF
TRBJ2-7,TRBV3-1/TRBV3-2,.,TRBD1,TGTGCCAGCAGCCCCGCCGCCGGGACAGGGTACGAGCAGTACTTC,CASSPAAGTGYEQYF
TRBJ1-1,TRBV12-5,.,TRBD1,TGTGCTAGTGGTTTGGGGACAGGGGATACTGAAGCTTTCTTT,CASGLGTGDTEAFF
TRBJ2-1,TRBV2,.,.,TGTGCCAGCAGTTTCCCTCGGAGGGCCGTTAACGATGAGCAGTTCTTC,CASSFPRRAVNDEQFF
TRBJ1-1,TRBV5-1,.,.,TGCGCCAGCAGCTTAATAAAACAGGGTGACACTGAAGCTTTCTTT,CASSLIKQGDTEAFF
TRBJ2-7,TRBV5-1,.,TRBD1,TGCGCCAGCAGCCCCGGGACAGGGGGCGGCGAGCAGTACTTC,CASSPGTGGGEQYF
TRBJ2-5,TRBV6-5,.,TRBD1,TGTGCCAGCATTTCCAGGGGGAAAGAGACCCAGTACTTC,CASISRGKETQYF
TRBJ2-1,TRBV21-1,.,.,TGTGCCAGCAGCAAAATATCTGGGACTTCAGACTCGTACAATGAGCAGTTCTTC,CASSKISGTSDSYNEQFF
TRBJ2-7,TRBV7-2,.,.,TGTGCCAGCAGCTTACAAGGGGCTGCCTCCGAGCAGTACTTC,CASSLQGAASEQYF
TRBJ1-2,TRBV29-1,few,.,TGCAGCGTTGAGGGGGGAAAGGGTTCTCCCAGCTACACCTTC,CSVEGGKGSPSYTF
TRBJ2-1,TRBV18,.,TRBD2,TGTGCCAGCTCACCCGGGGTGGGACTAGCGTCCGGGAATGAGCAGTTCTTC,CASSPGVGLASGNEQFF
TRBJ1-1,TRBV19,.,.,TGTGCCAGTAGTATTGTTCGCCAGACTGAAGCTTTCTTT,CASSIVRQTEAFF
TRBJ2-3,TRBV10-2,medium-sized,.,TGCGCCAGCAGTGAGCAGGCTAGCACAGATACGCAGTATTTT,CASSEQASTDTQYF
TRBJ1-1,TRBV7-9,.,.,TGTGCCAGCAGGTATGGGTCGGGGGTTGAAAACACTGAAGCTTTCTTT,CASRYGSGVENTEAFF
TRBJ2-1,TRBV6-5,.,.,TGTGCCAGCAGTTACGGGCAGGTCAATGAGCAGTTCTTC,CASSYGQVNEQFF
TRBJ2-1,TRBV29-1,.,TRBD2,TGCAGCGCCCGGGAGGGGTCCTACAATGAGCAGTTCTTC,CSAREGSYNEQFF
TRBJ1-2,TRBV19,.,TRBD1,TGTGCCAGTAGTAAGGGACAGACCTCAATCCCTGGCTACACCTTC,CASSKGQTSIPGYTF
TRBJ1-3,TRBV9,once,TRBD1,TGTGCCAGCAGCGCTCGGACAGGGGTTGGAAACACCATATATTTT,CASSARTGVGNTIYF
TRBJ2-1,TRBV24-1,.,TRBD1,TGTGCCACCAGTGGGGGACAGGGTACGAATGAGCAGTTCTTC,CATSGGQGTNEQFF
TRBJ2-1,TRBV2,.,.,TGTGCCAGCAGCTCGGGACTCAACAATGAGCAGTTCTTC,CASSSGLNNEQFF
TRBJ2-2,TRBV12-3/TRBV12-4,.,.,TGTGCCAGCAGCCCCCCGGGAACCGGGGAGCTGTTTTTT,CASSPPGTGELFF
TRBJ1-2,TRBV11-2,.,.,TGTGCCAGCAGCTCGCAGGGAAACTATGGCTACACCTTC,CASSSQGNYGYTF